The 19 T cell receptor beta chains given below trace back to one sample, sequenced in a study of vaccination effects on CD4 cells after COVID-19. These receptors' antigens are unknown. The data were produced by immunoSEQ multiplex PCR, yet TCRdb's version contains in-frame clones alone and is incomplete. This table holds about 27,000 clones, 75% to 80% found once. Antigen-specific CD4+ T cells expanded by the ViraFEST assay with viral peptide pools were then sequenced. With roughly nine days of culture completed, CD4+ T cells were isolated. From March to December 2020, the person had a SARS-CoV-2 infection that was confirmed by PCR. Sequencing used CD4+ T cells from PBMCs cultured with HCoV-NL63 spike peptides, obtained before COVID-19 vaccination. The receptors come from a human donor who had a prior SARS-CoV-2 infection.

The rearrangement links TRBV5-1 to TRBJ1-1; D is ambiguous. V was cut by 0 bases and J by 2 bases, with 11 bases left in between. The CDR3 runs to 15 residues. From germline, CDR1 is SGHRS and CDR2 YFSETQ. The CDR3 sequence: CASSLALTPNTEAFF. The CDR3 nucleotides are TGCGCCAGCAGCTTGGCACTGACTCCTAACACTGAAGCTTTCTTT.

The rearrangement links TRBV4-2 to TRBJ2-5; 16 positions match TRBD2. This CDR3 contains 21 residues. In germline, CDR1 is LGHNA, CDR2 YNFKEQ. The ends lost 0 bases at V and 5 bases at J; junction bases unmatched: 15. CDR3 DNA sequence: TGTGCCAGCAGCCAAGATCAAATGGGGACTAGCGGGGGGGCGTTTAGGGAGACCCAGTACTTC. It encodes CASSQDQMGTSGGAFRETQYF.

V and J are TRBV5-5 and TRBJ2-1; perhaps TRBD2 as D (5 bases). V was trimmed by 10 bases and J by 4 bases, leaving 18 bases between them. There are 14 residues in the CDR3. Germline V CDR1 and CDR2: SGHKS, YYEKEE (reference sequence). CDR3 sequence: CASTGGLLYNEQFF. CDR3 nucleotide sequence: TGTGCCTCCACTGGAGGTCTCCTATACAATGAGCAGTTCTTC. The complete variable domain, with remaining parts taken from reference TRBV5-5 and TRBJ2-1, reads DAGVTQSPTHLIKTRGQQVTLRCSPISGHKSVSWYQQVLGQGPQFIFQYYEKEERGRGNFPDRFSARQFPNYSSELNVNALLLGDSALYLCASTGGLLYNEQFFGPGTRLTVL.

The chain joins TRBV2 to TRBJ2-1; D ambiguous. The CDR3 spans 10 residues. In germline, CDR1 is SNHLY, CDR2 FYNNEI. V was trimmed by 4 bases and J by 9 bases, leaving 4 bases between them. In DNA form, the CDR3 reads TGTGCCAGCAGTGTAGGTGAGCAGTTCTTC. It specifies CASSVGEQFF.

This clone was picked up a small number of times. V usage is TRBV27 and J usage is TRBJ1-2; D is ambiguous. V gave up 0 bases and J gave up 7 bases, with 12 bases separating them. The length of the CDR3 is 14 residues. Per germline, CDR1 MNHEY and CDR2 SMNVEV (reference sequence). The CDR3 here is CASSLSLLNPGYTF. The DNA for the CDR3 is TGTGCCAGCAGTTTATCCCTTTTGAACCCTGGCTACACCTTC.

V gene TRBV9 combines with J gene TRBJ1-1; D call uncertain. The V and J ends lost 4 bases and 1 base respectively, with 11 bases between them. The CDR3 length is 14 residues. Germline-derived CDR1 and CDR2 are SGDLS and YYNGEE. The CDR3 DNA follows: TGTGCCAGCAGCCCTTGGACGGGGAACACTGAAGCTTTCTTT. It codes for CASSPWTGNTEAFF.

The rearrangement links TRBV27 to TRBJ2-3; TRBD2 is a possible D gene (7 bases). There are 17 residues in the CDR3. Per germline, CDR1 MNHEY and CDR2 SMNVEV (reference sequence). The V end was cut by 3 bases, the J end by 3 bases, with 19 bases between. The chain's CDR3 is CASSLGGGGRGTDTQYF. The DNA of the CDR3 is TGTGCCAGCAGTTTGGGCGGGGGCGGGAGAGGGACAGATACGCAGTATTTT.

V and J are TRBV3-1 (or the pseudogene TRBV3-2) and TRBJ1-6; D gene ambiguous. CDR3 length: 13 amino acids. Germline CDR1 is LGHDT and CDR2 is YNNKEL (reference sequence). V was clipped by 4 bases and J by 10 bases, with 11 bases between them. DNA of the CDR3: TGTGCCAGCAGCCCATCCATGGCCTCACCCCTCCACTTT. As protein: CASSPSMASPLHF.

The chain is built from TRBV5-8 and TRBJ2-3; tentative D call: TRBD1 (5 bases). V was shortened by 3 bases and J by 0 bases, with 11 bases between the two germline ends. Germline V lookup: CDR1 SGHTS, CDR2 YDEGEE. The CDR3 length is 15 residues. For the CDR3, the DNA is TGTGCCAGCAGCTGGGGCCAGGCTAGCACAGATACGCAGTATTTT. Translated, it gives CASSWGQASTDTQYF.

The V gene is TRBV6-6, the J gene TRBJ2-7, with a weak D call TRBD2 (5 bases). Germline values: CDR1 MNHNY, CDR2 SVGAGI (reference sequence). The CDR3 covers 14 residues. Trimming stripped 8 bases from V and 1 base from J, with 15 bases between. The CDR3 bases are TGTGCCAGCGTAAGGACGACGGGGTCCTACGAGCAGTACTTC. Its translation is CASVRTTGSYEQYF.

The chain has TRBV19 and TRBJ2-3, with D possibly matching TRBD2 (5 bases). The CDR3 loop spans 15 amino acids. Germline values: CDR1 LNHDA, CDR2 SQIVND (reference sequence). Trimming stripped 4 bases from V and 3 bases from J, with 14 bases between. CDR3 in amino acids: CASSRGYGSTDTQYF. The DNA of the CDR3 is TGTGCCAGTAGTAGAGGGTACGGATCGACAGATACGCAGTATTTT.

The gene calls are TRBV29-1 and TRBJ2-5; TRBD1 matches at 7 bases. The CDR3 consists of 15 residues. CDR1 is SQVTM, CDR2 ANQGSEA, per germline. J was trimmed by 4 bases and V by 6 bases; bases with no gene match: 14. DNA of the CDR3: TGCAGCGTAACACTAGGCACAGGGGTTGGAGAGACCCAGTACTTC. It yields the protein CSVTLGTGVGETQYF.

V usage is TRBV6-5 and J usage is TRBJ2-1, with D perhaps matching TRBD1 (5 bases). The CDR3 is made up of 15 amino acids. Germline V gives CDR1 MNHEY, CDR2 SVGAGI. With 6 bases removed from V and 1 base from J, the gap between germline ends came to 13 bases. CDR3 in DNA: TGTGCCAGCAGCACCAGGGCAGGTTCCTACAATGAGCAGTTCTTC. This translates into CASSTRAGSYNEQFF.

This rearrangement joins TRBV2 to TRBJ1-2, with a tentative D call TRBD1 (6 bases). This CDR3 has 13 residues. V was trimmed by 1 base and J by 11 bases, leaving 14 bases between them. CDR1 is SNHLY, CDR2 FYNNEI, per germline. The CDR3 loop is CASSEGTRGGYTF. Here the CDR3 DNA reads TGTGCCAGCAGTGAAGGGACACGAGGGGGATACACCTTC.

The rearrangement uses TRBV6-2 or TRBV6-3 and TRBJ1-4; D gene uncertain. Germline CDR1 is MNHEY and CDR2 is SVGEGT. This CDR3 comprises 18 residues. V lost 0 bases and J lost 0, with 14 bases in between. This CDR3 reads CASSYSTTEAATNEKLFF. CDR3 DNA: TGTGCCAGCAGTTACTCGACAACCGAAGCTGCAACTAATGAAAAACTGTTTTTT.

This clone was counted a single time. J is TRBJ2-3 and V is TRBV5-1, with TRBD1 matching over 7 bases. V was clipped by 0 bases and J by 2 bases; unmatched bases: 3. The CDR3 loop spans 15 amino acids. CDR1 and CDR2 (germline): SGHRS, YFSETQ. CDR3: CASSLGDRFTDTQYF. The CDR3 DNA sequence: TGCGCCAGCAGCTTGGGGGACAGATTCACAGATACGCAGTATTTT. Filled out from reference TRBV5-1 and TRBJ2-3, the complete variable domain reads KAGVTQTPRYLIKTRGQQVTLSCSPISGHRSVSWYQQTPGQGLQFLFEYFSETQRNKGNFPGRFSGRQFSNSRSEMNVSTLELGDSALYLCASSLGDRFTDTQYFGPGTRLTVL.

The J gene is TRBJ1-3, the V gene TRBV4-2; 8 nucleotides align to TRBD1. J gave up 3 bases and V 2 bases, and 3 bases lay outside the gene matches. Germline lookup yields CDR1 LGHNA and CDR2 YNFKEQ. The CDR3 totals 15 residues. DNA for the CDR3: TGTGCCAGCAGCCAATTAGACAGGGGTGGAAACACCATATATTTT. It encodes CASSQLDRGGNTIYF.

This clone showed up just once. The chain is built from TRBV18 and TRBJ2-7; 15 bases are shared with TRBD2. The CDR3 covers 15 residues. J was trimmed by 6 bases and V by 1 base; bases with no gene match: 1. Germline V gene data show CDR1 as KGHSH and CDR2 as LQKENI. The CDR3 DNA reads as TGTGCCAGCTCACCACTGGGACTAGCGGGAGGCGAGCAGTACTTC. Translation: CASSPLGLAGGEQYF.

The chain is built from TRBV20-1 and TRBJ2-4; no clear D gene. Per the germline V gene, CDR1 is DFQATT and CDR2 is SNEGSKA (reference sequence). V lost 3 bases to trimming and J lost 7 bases, with 7 bases between them. The length of the CDR3 is 11 residues. CDR3 DNA sequence: TGCAGTGCTAGCCTAATTAACATTCAGTACTTC. It encodes CSASLINIQYF.